The 6 T cell receptor beta chains below all came from one sample that was sequenced in a study of memory CD4+ T cells and cytomegalovirus serostatus. Using immunoSEQ multiplex PCR, the repertoire was profiled, and TCRdb retains in-frame clones only, with some absent. The table lists roughly 50,000 clones, roughly 85% of them singletons, with about 0.48% in the top ten. The sort gate was single viable CD3+CD4+CD8-CD45RO+ cells for memory CD4+ T cells. Sequencing was done on a sample of memory CD4+ T cells from blood. The receptors were sampled from an adult in good health and CMV-seronegative. Some clones in this sample may be carry-over from other donors' samples.

The chain recombines TRBV7-2 with TRBJ2-1; 11 positions match TRBD2. The length of the CDR3 is 16 residues. The V and J ends lost 3 bases and 9 bases, in that order; junction bases with no gene match: 10. Germline V gives CDR1 SGHTA, CDR2 FQGNSA. This CDR3 reads CASSLPLAGGRAEQFF. DNA for the CDR3: TGTGCCAGCAGCTTGCCTTTAGCGGGGGGGCGGGCTGAGCAGTTCTTC.

V is TRBV11-2 and J is TRBJ2-7, with 7 bases that match TRBD1. J gave up 3 bases and V 7 bases, and 9 bases lay outside the gene matches. CDR3 size: 14 residues. Germline V CDR1 and CDR2: SGHAT, FQNNGV. CDR3 nucleotides: TGTGCCAGCACCAGGACCACAGGGGACTACGAGCAGTACTTC. Translated: CASTRTTGDYEQYF.

The rearrangement uses TRBV21-1 and TRBJ2-1; TRBD1 is taken as the D call from the table, unchecked against the DNA. TRBV21-1 is flagged as a pseudogene. The CDR3 has 20 amino acids. DNA of the CDR3: TGTGCCAGCAGCAAAACCCCCGGGACAGGGTTTTCCCCCGACCTCAACGAGCAGTTCTTC. Protein: CASSKTPGTGFSPDLNEQFF.

The chain combines TRBV27 with TRBJ1-4; D perhaps matches TRBD1 (6 bases). Germline V gene sequence: CDR1 MNHEY, CDR2 SMNVEV (reference sequence). V dropped 8 bases and J dropped 8 bases, with 15 bases sitting between them. The CDR3 is 13 residues long. The CDR3 loop reads CASRGGGQEKLFF. CDR3 nucleotides: TGTGCCAGCCGCGGCGGGGGACAAGAAAAACTGTTTTTT. The full variable domain, its missing parts supplied by reference TRBV27 and TRBJ1-4, is EAQVTQNPRYLITVTGKKLTVTCSQNMNHEYMSWYRQDPGLGLRQIYYSMNVEVTDKGDVPEGYKVSRKEKRNFPLILESPSPNQTSLYFCASRGGGQEKLFFGSGTQLSVL.

This clone has just one count. The genes are TRBV9 and TRBJ2-5; tentative D call: TRBD2 (6 bases). This CDR3 region has 14 residues. CDR1 SGDLS and CDR2 YYNGEE come from the germline V gene. V was clipped by 3 bases and J by 6 bases, with 15 bases between them. This CDR3 reads CASSEPGEAKTQYF. CDR3 bases: TGTGCCAGCAGCGAACCCGGGGAGGCCAAGACCCAGTACTTC.

The chain uses TRBV28 and TRBJ2-1; TRBD2 matches 14 bases. The CDR3 has 13 amino acids. V shed 9 bases, J shed 5 bases, and the junction held 0 bases outside the gene matches. Germline CDR1 is MDHEN and CDR2 is SYDVKM. CDR3 sequence: CARGLAGDNEQFF. The CDR3 bases are TGTGCCAGGGGACTAGCGGGGGACAATGAGCAGTTCTTC.